What follows are 28 T cell receptor beta chains derived from one specimen sequenced in a study of T cells in Graves' hyperthyroidism and ophthalmopathy. TCR beta CDR3 regions were amplified from RNA transcripts. When the TCR CDR3 underwent first-round RT-PCR, the HTBI primer set was used. MiXCR was run by TCRdb on the multiplex PCR reads, yielding one entry per CDR3 protein. The table has 250,000 or so distinct CDR3 sequences, roughly 14% seen once. Sequences were obtained from blood. All receptors derive from a woman aged 40 to 55 with Graves' hyperthyroidism that later progressed to Graves' ophthalmopathy.

This clonotype was seen ten or more times. The CDR3 DNA follows: TGTGCCAGCAGTTACTCGACCCTGAGGGAGGGCCATTGGAATGAGCAGTTCTTC. Translation gives CASSYSTLREGHWNEQFF. The chain couples TRBV6-5 to TRBJ2-1; 7 bases map to TRBD2. Germline V gene sequence: CDR1 MNHEY, CDR2 SVGAGI. There are 18 residues in the CDR3. V shed 0 bases and J 7 bases; nucleotides not matched to a gene: 15.

The V and J genes are TRBV19 and TRBJ1-2; D remains unclear. Germline V lookup: CDR1 LNHDA, CDR2 SQIVND (reference sequence). The CDR3 loop spans 9 amino acids. V was shortened by 5 bases and J by 8 bases, with 3 bases between the two germline ends. The CDR3 here is CASSCGYTF. DNA for the CDR3: TGTGCCAGTAGTTGCGGCTACACCTTC.

The chain carries TRBV7-9 and TRBJ2-5; D gene uncertain. From germline, CDR1 is SEHNR and CDR2 FQNEAQ (reference sequence). The CDR3 runs 14 residues. V shed 2 bases and J shed 5 bases, with 12 bases lying between them. The CDR3 spells CASSLRTAGETQYF. The CDR3 DNA reads TGTGCCAGCAGCTTAAGGACGGCTGGGGAGACCCAGTACTTC. The whole variable domain, remainder taken from reference TRBV7-9 and TRBJ2-5, is DTGVSQNPRHKITKRGQNVTFRCDPISEHNRLYWYRQTLGQGPEFLTYFQNEAQLEKSRLLSDRFSAERPKGSFSTLEIQRTEQGDSAMYLCASSLRTAGETQYFGPGTRLLVL.

This clonotype was seen many times. V is TRBV27 and J is TRBJ2-7, with TRBD1 as a possible D gene (5 bases). CDR3 length: 14 residues. V was pared by 6 bases and J by 0 bases, with 12 bases between. CDR1 is MNHEY and CDR2 is SMNVEV in the germline V gene (reference sequence). CDR3 sequence (DNA): TGTGCCAGCAGATTAGACAGTCACTCCTACGAGCAGTACTTC. Its translation: CASRLDSHSYEQYF.

At least ten counts were recorded for this clonotype. The V call is TRBV2, the J call TRBJ2-1, with 9 bases fitting TRBD2. Germline V CDR1 and CDR2: SNHLY, FYNNEI. The CDR3 consists of 14 residues. Trimming at V came to 4 bases and at J to 9 bases, leaving 7 bases not matched to a gene. The CDR3 coding sequence is TGTGCCAGCAGTGGTGCGGGAGGGCCGGTTGAGCAGTTCTTC. This sequence encodes CASSGAGGPVEQFF.

Concerning this clonotype: It may be a read error: a sequence one base away is much more abundant. This chain joins TRBV6-2 or TRBV6-3 and TRBJ2-1, with a possible D match to TRBD1 (5 bases). This CDR3 is built from 14 residues. Germline loops: CDR1 MNHEY, CDR2 SVGEGT. Between the trimmed V and J ends, which lost 4 bases and 10 bases, there was a span of 17 bases. The chain's CDR3 is CASSSTRDSYEQFF. Here the CDR3 DNA reads TGTGCCAGCAGTTCTACCAGGGATTCCTACGAGCAGTTCTTC.

This clonotype was observed at least ten times. This chain links TRBV11-2 with TRBJ2-1, with 9 bases matching TRBD2. This CDR3 contains 14 residues. In germline, CDR1 is SGHAT, CDR2 FQNNGV. Trimming cost V 8 bases and J 9 bases; bases outside gene matches: 11. The CDR3 region has the DNA TGTGCCAGCGGAGCTAGCGGGAACAGTCGTGAGCAGTTCTTC. Translation gives CASGASGNSREQFF.

This clonotype was recorded many times. The V call is TRBV2, the J call TRBJ2-1; 9 bases are a match to TRBD2. Germline V gives CDR1 SNHLY, CDR2 FYNNEI. J lost 2 bases, V lost 6 bases, and 2 bases had no gene match. This CDR3 spans 14 amino acids. CDR3 DNA sequence: TGTGCCAGCAGAGTAGCGGGGGCCTACAATGAGCAGTTCTTC. Its protein is CASRVAGAYNEQFF.

In this sample, this clonotype turned up many times. The V call is TRBV12-3 or TRBV12-4, the J call TRBJ1-1; D remains ambiguous. This CDR3 is built from 12 residues. Trimming removed 3 bases from V and 6 bases from J, with 8 bases in between. The CDR3: CASSFGMAEAFF. The CDR3 DNA sequence: TGTGCCAGCAGTTTCGGTATGGCTGAAGCTTTCTTT.

Ten or more counts support this clonotype. V is TRBV19 and J is TRBJ1-4; D gene uncertain. The ends were cut back, 5 bases at V and 8 bases at J, with 15 bases in the middle. This CDR3 spans 14 amino acids. Germline CDR1 LNHDA, CDR2 SQIVND (reference sequence). This CDR3 reads CASSRSGRREKLFF. For the CDR3, the DNA is TGTGCCAGTAGTCGGTCAGGAAGAAGGGAAAAACTGTTTTTT.

This clonotype was counted ten times or more. This sequence joins TRBV3-1 and TRBJ2-1; the match to TRBD2 covers 11 bases. Losses at the gene ends were 7 bases for V and 5 bases for J; bases not matched to a gene: 7. Germline-derived CDR1 and CDR2 are LGHDT and YNNKEL (reference sequence). The CDR3 sequence is 15 residues long. CDR3 DNA: TGTGCCAGCACCTTACTAGCGGGAGCTAACAATGAGCAGTTCTTC. Translation gives CASTLLAGANNEQFF.

This clonotype showed up just once. V and J are TRBV2 and TRBJ1-4, with D tentatively TRBD1 (6 bases). The CDR3 length is 14 residues. The V and J ends lost 6 bases and 8 bases respectively, with 16 bases between them. Germline V gene sequence: CDR1 SNHLY, CDR2 FYNNEI. CDR3 sequence (DNA): TGTGCCAGCAGACCAAACGGGGGCCGCGAAAAACTGTTTTTT. Encoded protein: CASRPNGGREKLFF.

In this sample, this clonotype turned up many times. V usage is TRBV6-1 and J usage is TRBJ2-3, with a weak D call TRBD1 (6 bases). This CDR3 comprises 15 residues. Germline V gene data show CDR1 as MNHNS and CDR2 as SASEGT. Trimming removed 6 bases from V and 0 bases from J, with 13 bases in between. The CDR3 nucleotides read TGTGCCAGCAGCTTCGAGGACAGTAGCACAGATACGCAGTATTTT. This sequence encodes CASSFEDSSTDTQYF.

At least ten counts were recorded for this clonotype. V usage is TRBV5-1 and J usage is TRBJ1-1, with D possibly matching TRBD1 (5 bases). The CDR3 extends over 14 amino acids. Trimming shortened V by 0 bases and J by 5 bases, and 11 bases separated the two germline ends. The germline gives CDR1 SGHRS, CDR2 YFSETQ. The CDR3 region is CASSLAPGGTEAFF. The CDR3 region has the DNA TGCGCCAGCAGCTTGGCCCCGGGGGGGACTGAAGCTTTCTTT.

This clonotype has at least ten counts. The V gene is TRBV2, the J gene TRBJ2-5; 13 nucleotides agree with TRBD2. The CDR3 runs to 15 residues. Unmatched junction bases numbered 5, after V lost 3 bases and J lost 7 bases. Per germline, CDR1 SNHLY and CDR2 FYNNEI. The CDR3 here is CASSDRTSGSGTQYF. CDR3 nucleotides: TGTGCCAGCAGTGATCGGACTAGCGGGAGTGGGACCCAGTACTTC. The full variable domain, completed using reference TRBV2 and TRBJ2-5, is EPEVTQTPSHQVTQMGQEVILRCVPISNHLYFYWYRQILGQKVEFLVSFYNNEISEKSEIFDDQFSVERPDGSNFTLKIRSTKLEDSAMYFCASSDRTSGSGTQYFGPGTRLLVL.

This clonotype has at least ten counts. The chain couples TRBV7-2 to TRBJ2-7, with TRBD2 matching over 9 bases. Germline V gene sequence: CDR1 SGHTA, CDR2 FQGNSA. This CDR3 has 19 amino acids. Losses at the gene ends were 1 base for V and 5 bases for J; bases not matched to a gene: 18. CDR3 protein: CASSLDGVGLAGSYHEQYF. CDR3 in DNA: TGTGCCAGCAGCTTAGATGGTGTGGGGCTAGCGGGATCGTACCACGAGCAGTACTTC.

There are many counts of this clonotype. The rearrangement links TRBV19 to TRBJ2-5; possibly TRBD2 for D (6 bases). V was shortened by 3 bases and J by 5 bases, with 16 bases between the two germline ends. CDR1 LNHDA and CDR2 SQIVND come from the germline V gene (reference sequence). The CDR3 runs to 15 residues. In nucleotides, the CDR3 is TGTGCCAGTAGTATTGGGGGGAGTCTGGAGGAGACCCAGTACTTC. Translated: CASSIGGSLEETQYF.

The rearrangement joins TRBV25-1 to TRBJ1-1, with D unresolved. Germline V gene data show CDR1 as MGHDK and CDR2 as SYGVNS. The CDR3 runs 15 residues. V was pared by 0 bases and J by 0 bases, with 8 bases between. This CDR3 reads CASSEYVGMNTEAFF. The CDR3 coding sequence is TGTGCCAGCAGTGAATATGTGGGGATGAACACTGAAGCTTTCTTT.

The rearrangement links TRBV28 to TRBJ1-2; 8 positions agree with TRBD1. Germline V gene data show CDR1 as MDHEN and CDR2 as SYDVKM. The CDR3 contains 15 residues. The junction had 7 bases not matched to a gene; V was cut back by 4 bases and J by 3 bases. The CDR3 DNA is TGTGCCAGCAGTTCACCCTACAGGGGGGACTATGGCTACACCTTC. This sequence encodes CASSSPYRGDYGYTF.

This clonotype was counted only a few times. CDR3 DNA sequence: TGCGCCAGCAGCCAAGATATCGGGACAGGGGGGTTGACAGAGACCCAGTACTTC. It is translated as CASSQDIGTGGLTETQYF. The genes are TRBV4-1 and TRBJ2-5; 11 positions agree with TRBD1. Trimming removed 0 bases from V and 4 bases from J; junction bases left unmatched: 10. Germline V gene data show CDR1 as MGHRA and CDR2 as YSYEKL. This CDR3 has 18 amino acids.

This clonotype was seen many times. The CDR3, as DNA: TGTGCCAGCAGTTTACACGGACAGGGCTACAATGAGCAGTTCTTC. It translates to CASSLHGQGYNEQFF. The V and J genes are TRBV28 and TRBJ2-1; 8 nucleotides match TRBD1. This CDR3 has 15 amino acids. In germline, CDR1 is MDHEN, CDR2 SYDVKM. J gave up 3 bases and V 2 bases, and 3 bases lay outside the gene matches.

This clonotype was counted at least ten times. The V gene is TRBV6-1, the J gene TRBJ2-2; D perhaps matches TRBD2 (6 bases). V was shortened by 4 bases and J by 2 bases, with 17 bases between the two germline ends. The CDR3 runs 17 residues. The V gene's germline CDR1 is MNHNS and CDR2 SASEGT. CDR3 coding DNA: TGTGCCAGCAGTGCCAGGACCGGGACTGCCAACACCGGGGAGCTGTTTTTT. It specifies CASSARTGTANTGELFF.

This clonotype was picked up many times. The V and J genes are TRBV27 and TRBJ2-2; TRBD1 or TRBD2 may be the D gene (5 bases each). Germline V gene lookup returns CDR1 MNHEY and CDR2 SMNVEV (reference sequence). Trimming removed 3 bases from V and 9 bases from J, with 8 bases in between. This CDR3 contains 12 residues. The CDR3 nucleotides read TGTGCCAGCAGTTTGGGGGATAGGGAGCTGTTTTTT. Protein sequence: CASSLGDRELFF.

The J gene is TRBJ1-2, the V gene TRBV27; D gene uncertain. This CDR3 comprises 13 residues. V gave up 3 bases and J gave up 3 bases, with 8 bases separating them. CDR1 and CDR2 from the germline V gene are MNHEY and SMNVEV (reference sequence). CDR3 nucleotide sequence: TGTGCCAGCAGTTTTGGTCAGCACTATGGCTACACCTTC. This gives the protein CASSFGQHYGYTF.

The rearrangement links TRBV2 to TRBJ1-2; D gene ambiguous. The CDR3 is made up of 13 amino acids. The germline gives CDR1 SNHLY, CDR2 FYNNEI. Trimming cost V 5 bases and J 3 bases, with 10 bases left between them. CDR3 amino acids: CASSFVDHYGYTF. CDR3 nucleotides: TGTGCCAGCAGTTTCGTGGACCACTATGGCTACACCTTC. The complete variable domain, with remaining parts taken from reference TRBV2 and TRBJ1-2, reads EPEVTQTPSHQVTQMGQEVILRCVPISNHLYFYWYRQILGQKVEFLVSFYNNEISEKSEIFDDQFSVERPDGSNFTLKIRSTKLEDSAMYFCASSFVDHYGYTFGSGTRLTVV.

Ten or more counts support this clonotype. The rearrangement joins TRBV6-5 to TRBJ2-7; 14 bases line up with TRBD2. Germline trimming cut 2 bases from V and 1 base from J; bases unmatched to any gene: 7. The CDR3 loop spans 18 amino acids. The germline gives CDR1 MNHEY, CDR2 SVGAGI. The CDR3 DNA reads as TGTGCCAGCAGTTACACGGGACTAGCGGGAGCTGAATCCTACGAGCAGTACTTC. Translating gives CASSYTGLAGAESYEQYF.

This clonotype was seen many times. This rearrangement joins TRBV28 to TRBJ1-3; D gene unclear. V lost 5 bases and J 0 bases, leaving 14 bases between the germline ends. This CDR3 is 16 amino acids long. The germline gives CDR1 MDHEN, CDR2 SYDVKM. The CDR3 region has the DNA TGTGCCAGCAGTACCACCTTCGTCTCCTCTGGAAACACCATATATTTT. Its translation is CASSTTFVSSGNTIYF.

The chain has TRBV7-8 and TRBJ1-1, with D hard to call. The CDR3 is made up of 15 amino acids. In germline, CDR1 is SGHVS, CDR2 FQNEAQ. Trimming cost V 5 bases and J 1 base, with 14 bases left between them. The CDR3 protein is CASSLNNLGNTEAFF. The CDR3 DNA reads as TGTGCCAGCAGCCTGAACAACCTGGGGAACACTGAAGCTTTCTTT.